Listed below are T cell receptor beta chains from one sample, sequenced in a study of cytotoxic CD8 clonotypes in ibrutinib-treated CLL. Clones were sequenced by immunoSEQ multiplex PCR, and TCRdb holds only the in-frame ones, with some missing. The sample has about 310,000 clones, approximately 80% seen once. Sequences were derived from PBMCs, sampled before ibrutinib treatment. The receptors come from a human donor with chronic lymphocytic leukemia. Each CDR3 is given with its conserved first and last residue. A D gene is named only where the DNA matches it firmly. The listing skips clone size in some rows; elsewhere it reads once, few, many or a size class.

V	J	size	length	D	DNA	CDR3
TRBV19	TRBJ1-5	.	16	.	TGTGCCAGTAATCTAGGGATCCAATCCAATCTTCGGCCCCAGCATTTT	CASNLGIQSNLRPQHF
TRBV27	TRBJ2-1	.	15	.	TGTGCCACCATTTTACGGGGGCAAGAAATCAATGAGCAGTTCTTC	CATILRGQEINEQFF
TRBV30	TRBJ1-3	.	15	.	TGTGCCTGGAGTCCGGATGATCCGTCTGGAAACACCATATATTTT	CAWSPDDPSGNTIYF
TRBV27	TRBJ2-1	.	14	.	TGTGCCAGCTACGGCAGGGTGCCCAACAATGAGCAGTTCTTC	CASYGRVPNNEQFF
TRBV7-8	TRBJ2-3	few	16	.	TGTGCCAGCAGCTTAGCGAACTCCCCCTCCACAGATACGCAGTATTTT	CASSLANSPSTDTQYF
TRBV11-1	TRBJ1-1	.	16	.	TGTGCCAGCAGCTTGAGTGCGGGCCCGAGGGACACTGAAGCTTTCTTT	CASSLSAGPRDTEAFF
TRBV5-1	TRBJ1-4	.	16	.	TGCGCCAGCAGCTTGGAATGGACAGCGAATAATGAAAAACTGTTTTTT	CASSLEWTANNEKLFF
TRBV12-5	TRBJ1-5	few	14	TRBD1	TGTGCTAGTGGCAATGACAGGGACGTTCAGCCCCAGCATTTT	CASGNDRDVQPQHF
TRBV4-3	TRBJ2-3	.	15	.	TGCGCCAGCAGCCAAGAAACAGGTAGCGTGTATACGCAGTATTTT	CASSQETGSVYTQYF
TRBV14	TRBJ2-1	.	16	TRBD2	TGTGCCAGCAGCCAAGTAAGCGGGAGCTCCTACAATGAGCAGTTCTTC	CASSQVSGSSYNEQFF
TRBV15	TRBJ2-7	.	16	.	TGTGCCACCAGCACCCCGAGGTTTTCAGGGTCCTACGAGCAGTACTTC	CATSTPRFSGSYEQYF
TRBV4-3	TRBJ1-2	.	15	.	TGCGCCAGCAGCCAAGCCGGGAGACCTTACTATGGCTACACCTTC	CASSQAGRPYYGYTF
TRBV5-6	TRBJ2-1	.	13	TRBD1	TGTGCCAGCGGAAGGACAGGTCACAATGAGCAGTTCTTC	CASGRTGHNEQFF
TRBV27	TRBJ2-5	.	12	.	TGTGCCAGCAGGGGGGGTAGGGAGACCCAGTACTTC	CASRGGRETQYF
TRBV9	TRBJ2-1	.	13	.	TGTGCCAGCAGCGTAGGACTCTCAACTGAGCAGTTCTTC	CASSVGLSTEQFF
TRBV5-8	TRBJ2-3	.	15	.	TGTGCCAGCAGCTTGAGGACTTTCAACACAGATACGCAGTATTTT	CASSLRTFNTDTQYF
TRBV7-2	TRBJ2-7	.	14	.	TGTGCCAGCAGCTTAGTGGGGACCCACTACGAGCAGTACTTC	CASSLVGTHYEQYF
TRBV6-5	TRBJ2-7	.	16	TRBD1	TGTGCCAGCAGTTACGGGGGACAGGGGGCTATGTGGGAGCAGTACTTC	CASSYGGQGAMWEQYF
TRBV11-2	TRBJ2-3	.	18	TRBD2	TGTGCCAGCAGCCAAGTGAGGACTAGCGTTTTCATGATAGATACGCAGTATTTT	CASSQVRTSVFMIDTQYF
TRBV5-1	TRBJ1-5	.	14	.	TGCGCCAGCAGCTTTATCGGGGGGGATCAGCCCCAGCATTTT	CASSFIGGDQPQHF
TRBV28	TRBJ1-2	.	12	.	TGTGCCAGCAGCGGGCGCAACTATGGCTACACCTTC	CASSGRNYGYTF
TRBV28	TRBJ2-7	.	13	.	TGTGCCAGCACGGTTCTAGCGAAGGACGAGCAGTACTTC	CASTVLAKDEQYF
TRBV27	TRBJ1-2	.	13	.	TGTGCCAGCAGTTTTAGGCAGAACTATGGCTACACCTTC	CASSFRQNYGYTF
TRBV30	TRBJ1-1	.	13	.	TGTGCCTGGAGTCCCTCAGGGGCCACTGAAGCTTTCTTT	CAWSPSGATEAFF
TRBV15	TRBJ1-2	.	14	.	TGTGCCACCAGCAGTAATGAGGGGCCTTATGGCTACACCTTC	CATSSNEGPYGYTF
TRBV25-1	TRBJ2-6	.	16	.	TGTGCCAGCAGTGACGGACAGCACTCTGGGGCCAACGTCCTGACTTTC	CASSDGQHSGANVLTF
TRBV7-7	TRBJ2-7	few	17	TRBD2	TGTGCTAGCAGCCTTATCCTGGGACTAGCAAGGACATACGAGCAGTACTTC	CASSLILGLARTYEQYF
TRBV28	TRBJ2-1	.	14	TRBD2	TGTGCCAGCAGTTCCCCCTTAGCGGGGGTTGAGCAGTTCTTC	CASSSPLAGVEQFF
TRBV2	TRBJ2-3	.	14	TRBD2	TGTGCCAGCAGTCGGACTAGCGGGGCAGATACGCAGTATTTT	CASSRTSGADTQYF
TRBV6-6	TRBJ1-2	once	16	TRBD1	TGTGCCAGCAGCTCACAACCGGGACAGGGGAACTATGGCTACACCTTC	CASSSQPGQGNYGYTF
TRBV4-1	TRBJ2-1	.	13	TRBD2	TGCGCCAGCAGCCAAGAGGGACTAGGCGAGCAGTTCTTC	CASSQEGLGEQFF
TRBV7-2	TRBJ1-2	.	13	TRBD1	TGTGCCAGCAGCTTACAGGGGGCTCGAGGCTACACCTTC	CASSLQGARGYTF
TRBV6-5	TRBJ2-7	.	13	TRBD1	TGTGCCACCGGCCGGGACAGAAACTACGAGCAGTACTTC	CATGRDRNYEQYF